Following are 14 T cell receptor beta chains from one sample sequenced in a study of cytomegalovirus exposure and HLA in healthy donors (dated by TCRdb to about 2017). Receptor libraries were prepared by the immunoSEQ multiplex PCR assay. The multiplex PCR relied on a mix of 60 forward primers for TCR Vbeta segments and 13 reverse primers for TCR Jbeta segments. Entries here come from immuneACCESS through TCRdb and include only in-frame sequences with V and J called. Some clones fail to appear in such tables; in the studies checked, an unresolved V gene covers under half of the shortfall, and the cause of the remainder is unknown. Present in this sample are about 97,000 clones, roughly two thirds of which were seen just once. Of the sample, 3.5% to 4.5% falls within the top ten clones. The sequencing sample was made of PBMCs. These receptors originate from a man aged 35 to 55 in good health and CMV-seronegative.

The rearrangement joins TRBV4-3 to TRBJ1-2; 7 bases line up with TRBD1. This CDR3 contains 17 residues. The junction had 9 bases not matched to a gene; V was cut back by 2 bases and J by 0 bases. Germline V gene sequence: CDR1 LGHNA, CDR2 YSLEER. The CDR3 DNA reads TGCGCCAGCAGCCAACTCCTTGGGACAGACCCTAACTATGGCTACACCTTC. Translating it yields CASSQLLGTDPNYGYTF.

The chain couples TRBV25-1 to TRBJ2-2, with a tentative D call TRBD2 (5 bases). Germline V gene sequence: CDR1 MGHDK, CDR2 SYGVNS. Trimming removed 9 bases at V and 1 base at J, with 9 bases between. This CDR3 contains 13 residues. The CDR3 region has the DNA TGTGCCAGTAACCGGGGGAACACCGGGGAGCTGTTTTTT. Its translation: CASNRGNTGELFF. Combining the CDR3 with reference TRBV25-1 and TRBJ2-2 gives the whole variable domain EADIYQTPRYLVIGTGKKITLECSQTMGHDKMYWYQQDPGMELHLIHYSYGVNSTEKGDLSSESTVSRIRTEHFPLTLESARPSHTSQYLCASNRGNTGELFFGEGSRLTVL.

The chain links TRBV4-2 to TRBJ1-5; a weak D match, TRBD1 (5 bases). Germline V CDR1 and CDR2: LGHNA, YNFKEQ. This CDR3 contains 14 residues. The ends were cut back, 1 base at V and 6 bases at J, with 10 bases in the middle. The CDR3, as DNA: TGTGCCAGCAGCCAAGGCAGGGAGGTTCAGCCCCAGCATTTT. Protein sequence: CASSQGREVQPQHF.

V and J are TRBV6-6 and TRBJ2-3; 8 bases are a match to TRBD2. The CDR3 runs 14 residues. Looked up from germline, CDR1 is MNHNY and CDR2 is SVGAGI (reference sequence). V was clipped by 5 bases and J by 4 bases; unmatched bases: 5. CDR3 amino acids: CASSPTSAPDTQYF. CDR3 bases: TGTGCCAGCAGTCCGACTAGCGCACCAGATACGCAGTATTTT.

This sequence joins TRBV7-9 and TRBJ2-5; 13 bases match TRBD2. Trimming took 4 bases from V and 2 from J; bases not matched to a gene: 7. Germline V lookup: CDR1 SEHNR, CDR2 FQNEAQ (reference sequence). The CDR3 is 17 amino acids. CDR3 DNA: TGTGCCAGCAGCTCCGGGACTAGCGGGGCCCCGCAAGAGACCCAGTACTTC. This encodes CASSSGTSGAPQETQYF. Full variable domain (remainder filled in from reference TRBV7-9 and TRBJ2-5): DTGVSQNPRHKITKRGQNVTFRCDPISEHNRLYWYRQTLGQGPEFLTYFQNEAQLEKSRLLSDRFSAERPKGSFSTLEIQRTEQGDSAMYLCASSSGTSGAPQETQYFGPGTRLLVL.

The chain has TRBV6-4 and TRBJ2-5; TRBD2 might be the D (7 bases). There are 16 residues in the CDR3. Trimming stripped 7 bases from V and 4 bases from J, with 22 bases between. Germline CDR1 is MRHNA and CDR2 is SNTAGT. The CDR3 protein is CASKLLAGGATETQYF. CDR3 coding DNA: TGTGCCAGCAAACTCTTAGCTGGGGGGGCCACAGAGACCCAGTACTTC.

This clone was counted between two and nine times. The sample has other DNA sequences that encode this CDR3 too. The chain recombines TRBV6-5 with TRBJ2-1; 10 nucleotides agree with TRBD1. The V segment lost 5 bases and the J segment 4 bases; nucleotides outside the gene matches: 2. The CDR3 contains 14 residues. Germline V CDR1 and CDR2: MNHEY, SVGAGI. Here the CDR3 reads CASSRQGAYNEQFF. CDR3 coding DNA: TGTGCCAGCAGTCGACAGGGGGCTTACAATGAGCAGTTCTTC.

The rearrangement links TRBV29-1 to TRBJ1-4; 7 bases fit TRBD1. This CDR3 has 13 amino acids. In germline, CDR1 is SQVTM, CDR2 ANQGSEA. V shed 8 bases and J 8 bases; nucleotides not matched to a gene: 11. The CDR3 loop is CSSQGEKDEKLFF. The CDR3 DNA reads TGCAGCTCGCAGGGGGAGAAGGACGAAAAACTGTTTTTT.

This clone was counted between two and nine times. V usage is TRBV6-7 and J usage is TRBJ2-5, with D possibly being TRBD2 (5 bases). TRBV6-7 is placed among ORFs of uncertain function. The CDR3 is 13 amino acids. The V gene lost 10 bases and the J gene lost 5 bases, with 17 bases spanning the gap. The CDR3 is CANREIGRETQYF. CDR3 nucleotide sequence: TGTGCCAACCGGGAAATAGGGCGGGAGACCCAGTACTTC.

In DNA form, the CDR3 reads TGTGCCAGCCGACCAAGGGGGGGAACAGATACGCAGTATTTT. Translation gives CASRPRGGTDTQYF. The gene calls are TRBV4-2 and TRBJ2-3, with a weak D call TRBD2 (7 bases). V lost 8 bases to trimming and J lost 3 bases, with 15 bases between them. Germline CDR1 reads LGHNA; CDR2 reads YNFKEQ. This CDR3 comprises 14 residues.

The chain combines TRBV19 with TRBJ1-2, with 7 positions matching TRBD1. The CDR3 runs 13 residues. The V segment lost 9 bases and the J segment 7 bases; nucleotides outside the gene matches: 11. Per the germline V gene, CDR1 is LNHDA and CDR2 is SQIVND (reference sequence). As DNA, the CDR3 is TGTGCCAGCACAGGGGCCCAATTGGGTGGCTACACCTTC. It yields the protein CASTGAQLGGYTF.

The J gene is TRBJ2-7, the V gene TRBV7-6, with a tentative D call TRBD1 (5 bases). V lost 5 bases, J lost 6 bases, and 14 bases lay in between. CDR3 length: 13 amino acids. Germline CDR1 reads SGHVS; CDR2 reads FNYEAQ. CDR3: CASSPNKGPEQYF. The CDR3 nucleotides are TGTGCCAGCAGCCCCAACAAGGGGCCCGAGCAGTACTTC.

This chain links TRBV6-5 with TRBJ2-7; D possibly corresponds to TRBD2 (5 bases). CDR3 size: 14 residues. Germline V gene lookup returns CDR1 MNHEY and CDR2 SVGAGI. V dropped 6 bases and J dropped 1 base, with 13 bases sitting between them. The CDR3 sequence is CASSRPGGSYEQYF. In DNA form, the CDR3 reads TGTGCCAGCAGCCGACCGGGCGGGTCCTACGAGCAGTACTTC.

This chain connects TRBV10-3 to TRBJ1-1, with D possibly matching TRBD1 (6 bases). The CDR3 is 13 residues long. Germline CDR1 ENHRY, CDR2 SYGVKD. Trimming pared 11 bases from V and 1 base from J, leaving 14 bases between. CDR3 coding DNA: TGTGCCTCTAACAGGGCTCAGAACACTGAAGCTTTCTTT. This encodes CASNRAQNTEAFF.